This T cell receptor beta chain was observed in a study of blood T cells in healthy people across ages. Whole-study results and caveats: Age showed a roughly linear inverse relationship with TCR beta diversity per million T cells. Naive and antigen-experienced cells were not separated, limiting conclusive comparison.

Comment on this clonotype: Its cognate antigen is unknown.

A J-beta primer mix and a sample-barcoded 5' primer were used in a second PCR of roughly 6 to 12 cycles. The template-switch adaptor was a 5' adaptor with 12 random nucleotides. It tagged each cDNA molecule. TCRdb reanalysed the 5' RACE reads using MiXCR and keeps one entry per CDR3 protein. The data contain over a million distinct CDR3 sequences, approximately 43% of them singletons. V was shortened by 1 base and J by 4 bases, with 14 bases between the two germline ends. The CDR3 is made up of 16 amino acids. The germline V gene has CDR1 SGHKS and CDR2 YYEKEE (reference sequence). This receptor was obtained from a woman between 18 and 30 years old in good health. The chain couples TRBV5-5 to TRBJ2-2; perhaps TRBD2 as D (5 bases). The sequencing sample was made of blood. The CDR3 DNA sequence: TGTGCCAGCAGCTTGATGATCGGGGTGGGCACCGGGGAGCTGTTTTTT. Translated: CASSLMIGVGTGELFF.